A single TCR beta chain is shown here with its context. Its matching antigen is unknown. TCR beta libraries were built with iRepertoire HTBI primers and Arm-PCR of CDR3 regions. TCRdb recomputed calls from the multiplex PCR reads with MiXCR, one row per CDR3 protein. The table has roughly 300,000 distinct CDR3 sequences, about 20% seen once; the top ten hold around 30%. The sample belongs to a study of regulatory T cells in long-lasting Graves disease. Across the study: Persistence in Graves' disease denoted antithyroid drug use beyond 5 years alongside positive TSH receptor antibodies. Study observations and caveats: Persistent disease preferred TRBV28, TRBJ1-2 and TRBJ2-5.

As for time point: persistent/refractory GD, antithyroid drugs over 5 years with positive TRAb. Extracted RNA from PBMCs served as the source of the TCR library. About 9.2 milliliters of peripheral blood were taken and placed in EDTA tubes. Germline CDR1 MGHRA, CDR2 YSYEKL. CDR3 length: 14 residues. V shed 6 bases and J shed 0 bases, with 9 bases lying between them. Sequenced material: peripheral blood mononuclear cells (PBMCs), taken when the disease was refractory, from a patient treated with antithyroid drugs. The chain employs TRBV4-1 and TRBJ1-5; unclear D gene. This clonotype was sampled from a female donor with Graves disease. The CDR3 here is CASRSVGSNQPQHF. The CDR3 nucleotides are TGCGCCAGCAGGTCGGTGGGTAGCAATCAGCCCCAGCATTTT.